In its sample, the clone carrying this TCR beta chain was seen a few times. Germline values: CDR1 MNHEY, CDR2 SVGEGT. This CDR3 has 15 amino acids. Trimming stripped 4 bases from V and 2 bases from J, with 11 bases between. This sample stems from a study of blood T cell repertoires in COVID-19. Study-level information: Collection of acute and convalescent COVID-19 samples took place in the United States, Italy and Spain.

Per the authors' pipeline: Reference gene primers were amplified, and this amplification served to estimate nucleated cell counts. Here immunoSEQ multiplex PCR was the method, and the copy in TCRdb shows in-frame clones only, minus some. V and J calls and clone size are as listed in that table; D and trimming were resolved from the DNA. This sample carries some 200,000 clones, roughly 84% of them seen once, and the ten largest clones take less than 15%. The chain is built from TRBV6-2 or TRBV6-3 and TRBJ2-2, with no clear D. Sequences were obtained from peripheral blood. The receptor was derived from a human donor in a cohort sampled during active COVID-19. The CDR3 protein is CASSSNRVNTGELFF. CDR3 nucleotides: TGTGCCAGCAGTTCCAACCGGGTAAACACCGGGGAGCTGTTTTTT.